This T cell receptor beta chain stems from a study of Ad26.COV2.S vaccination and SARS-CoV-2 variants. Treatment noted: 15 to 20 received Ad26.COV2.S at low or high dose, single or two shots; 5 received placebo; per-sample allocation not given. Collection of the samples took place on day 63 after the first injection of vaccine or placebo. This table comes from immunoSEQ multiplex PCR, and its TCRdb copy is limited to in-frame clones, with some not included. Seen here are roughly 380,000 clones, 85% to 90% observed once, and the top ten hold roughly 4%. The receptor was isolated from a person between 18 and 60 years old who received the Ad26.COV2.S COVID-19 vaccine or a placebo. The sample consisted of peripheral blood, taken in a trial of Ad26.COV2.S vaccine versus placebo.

CDR3 coding DNA: TGTGCCAGCAGTGAACTTCCATCGGGAGAGCAGTTCTTC. Amino acid sequence: CASSELPSGEQFF. The rearrangement joins TRBV6-4 to TRBJ2-1; maybe TRBD2 (5 bases). The CDR3 sequence is 13 residues long. The germline gives CDR1 MRHNA, CDR2 SNTAGT. V lost 3 bases and J lost 10, with 13 bases in between.